This T cell receptor (beta chain) was sequenced during a study of beta chain features in type 1 diabetes. Overall study findings and caveats: Moderate but significant shortening of TCRB CDR3s was recorded in all four CD4+ subsets from Type 1 diabetes patients.

Expressed TCRB transcripts got sequenced, as all isolated RNA was reverse transcribed. Assay used: immunoSEQ multiplex PCR; TCRdb lists only in-frame clones, some missing. The sample yields about 340,000 clones, approximately 13% seen once. The germline V gene encodes CDR1 MGHDK and CDR2 SYGVNS. V gave up 1 base and J gave up 8 bases, with 15 bases separating them. This CDR3 has 15 residues. In the case of this clone: Its antigen is unknown.

The sample comprised naive CD4+ T cells from blood. This chain uses TRBV25-1 with TRBJ2-1; tentatively, D is TRBD2 (6 bases). This sequence originates from a woman under 30 with type 1 diabetes. The chain's CDR3 is CASSELTGEGDEQFF. The CDR3 region has the DNA TGTGCCAGCAGTGAATTAACGGGAGAAGGGGATGAGCAGTTCTTC.